Presented here are 15 T cell receptor beta chains from one specimen sequenced in a study of PD-L1 blockade in urothelial cancer. TCRdb keeps only in-frame clones here, not all; method: immunoSEQ multiplex PCR. The table lists 20,000 to 25,000 clones, roughly 85% of them singletons. The sample was PBMCs, taken around atezolizumab (anti-PD-L1) treatment. Receptor source: a man aged 45-65 years with urothelial cancer.

The chain carries TRBV6-6 and TRBJ2-1; a possible D gene is TRBD2 (6 bases). Germline values: CDR1 MNHNY, CDR2 SVGAGI (reference sequence). The CDR3 length is 14 residues. The V and J ends lost 5 bases and 7 bases respectively, with 15 bases between them. CDR3 sequence: CASSTAGGANEQFF. For the CDR3, the DNA is TGTGCCAGCAGTACAGCCGGGGGAGCTAATGAGCAGTTCTTC.

The V gene is TRBV7-6, the J gene TRBJ2-3; TRBD2 matches 13 bases. J was trimmed by 5 bases and V by 4 bases; bases with no gene match: 12. Germline V lookup: CDR1 SGHVS, CDR2 FNYEAQ. The length of the CDR3 is 18 residues. The CDR3 DNA follows: TGTGCCAGCAGCTCACGAGGACTAGCGGGAGCCTTTGGAGATACGCAGTATTTT. It is translated as CASSSRGLAGAFGDTQYF.

This chain links TRBV6-5 with TRBJ1-2; perhaps TRBD1 as D (5 bases). This CDR3 is 13 amino acids long. The germline V and J ends were trimmed by 0 bases and 8 bases, with 10 bases remaining between them. CDR1 and CDR2 from the germline V gene are MNHEY and SVGAGI. CDR3 residues: CASSYSGGRGYTF. In nucleotides, the CDR3 is TGTGCCAGCAGTTACTCGGGGGGGAGAGGCTACACCTTC.

V gene TRBV7-9 combines with J gene TRBJ2-1, with D maybe TRBD1 (6 bases). The V end was cut by 5 bases, the J end by 12 bases, with 20 bases between. CDR3 size: 14 residues. Germline assignment: CDR1 SEHNR and CDR2 FQNEAQ (reference sequence). The CDR3: CASSTTGHGNAQFF. CDR3 DNA sequence: TGTGCCAGCAGCACCACGGGACACGGGAACGCGCAGTTCTTC.

The chain joins TRBV9 to TRBJ2-1; 11 positions match TRBD2. CDR1 and CDR2 from the germline V gene are SGDLS and YYNGEE. V trimming: 0 bases; J trimming: 9 bases; junction bases outside the gene matches: 8. This CDR3 is 16 amino acids long. CDR3 region: CASSVEVAGGLSEQFF. CDR3 in DNA: TGTGCCAGCAGCGTAGAAGTAGCGGGGGGGCTGAGTGAGCAGTTCTTC.

The CDR3 nucleotides read TGTGCCAGCAGCAAAGCAGGGACCTTAGGACAGGGGGCTTCCTTTAGCTCTGGAAACACCATATATTTT. It codes for CASSKAGTLGQGASFSSGNTIYF. This chain uses TRBV21-1 with TRBJ1-3; the D segment call TRBD1 is taken from the table without a DNA check. TRBV21-1 is recorded as a pseudogene. The CDR3 is 23 residues long.

The chain recombines TRBV9 with TRBJ2-7; 7 nucleotides match TRBD2. J lost 5 bases, V lost 3 bases, and 14 bases had no gene match. This CDR3 region has 16 residues. Germline-derived CDR1 and CDR2 are SGDLS and YYNGEE. The CDR3 coding sequence is TGTGCCAGCAGCGAGCCCTTGAGCGGGGTAGGCCACGAGCAGTACTTC. Translating gives CASSEPLSGVGHEQYF.

As to this clone: One junction end disagrees with the germline gene, perhaps due to a read error. The V and J genes are TRBV19 and TRBJ1-5; perhaps TRBD1 as D (6 bases). The CDR3 covers 15 residues. From germline, CDR1 is LNHDA and CDR2 SQIVND (reference sequence). The CDR3 loop is CASSLETGPNQPQHF. Here the CDR3 DNA reads TGTGCCAGTAGTTTAGAGACAGGCCCCAATCAGCCCCAGCATTTT.

The rearrangement joins TRBV27 to TRBJ2-7, with D possibly being TRBD2 (6 bases). The V and J ends lost 5 bases and 6 bases respectively, with 26 bases between them. The CDR3 is 17 residues long. Per the germline V gene, CDR1 is MNHEY and CDR2 is SMNVEV (reference sequence). The CDR3 nucleotides read TGTGCCAGCAGTGCCATTGGCGGGGTAAGGGGCCTCTCCGAGCAGTACTTC. Translating gives CASSAIGGVRGLSEQYF.

This clone appeared a few times. This sequence joins TRBV5-1 and TRBJ2-4; 8 bases fit TRBD1. Germline-derived CDR1 and CDR2 are SGHRS and YFSETQ. The CDR3 has 12 amino acids. Losses at the gene ends were 5 bases for V and 7 bases for J; bases not matched to a gene: 2. The CDR3 nucleotides are TGCGCCAGCAGTGGGGACAGGAACATTCAGTACTTC. Translation: CASSGDRNIQYF.

The rearrangement links TRBV7-8 to TRBJ2-6; TRBD1 agrees at 10 bases. V was clipped by 4 bases and J by 3 bases; unmatched bases: 9. CDR1 is SGHVS and CDR2 is FQNEAQ in the germline V gene. CDR3 length: 18 amino acids. The CDR3 here is CASSSQTGTGVGANVLTF. The DNA for the CDR3 is TGTGCCAGCAGCTCCCAAACCGGGACAGGGGTTGGGGCCAACGTCCTGACTTTC.

This clone was detected only once. The V call is TRBV6-4, the J call TRBJ2-1; 8 bases map to TRBD2. The ends lost 4 bases at V and 7 bases at J; junction bases unmatched: 9. Germline-derived CDR1 and CDR2 are MRHNA and SNTAGT. This CDR3 region has 15 residues. In DNA form, the CDR3 reads TGTGCCAGCAGTGGAAGCGGGGGACTTGGGAATGAGCAGTTCTTC. Amino acids: CASSGSGGLGNEQFF.

The chain is built from TRBV9 and TRBJ2-3, with TRBD2 identical over 7 bases. After removal of 2 bases from V and 0 bases from J, the junction contained 3 bases not matched to a gene. CDR3 length: 15 residues. CDR1 and CDR2 from the germline V gene are SGDLS and YYNGEE. CDR3 nucleotides: TGTGCCAGCAGCGTTTTAGCGGGTAGCACAGATACGCAGTATTTT. It encodes CASSVLAGSTDTQYF. Combining the CDR3 with reference TRBV9 and TRBJ2-3 gives the whole variable domain DSGVTQTPKHLITATGQRVTLRCSPRSGDLSVYWYQQSLDQGLQFLIQYYNGEERAKGNILERFSAQQFPDLHSELNLSSLELGDSALYFCASSVLAGSTDTQYFGPGTRLTVL.

This chain links TRBV7-8 with TRBJ1-3; 7 bases fit TRBD1. The CDR3 extends over 15 amino acids. Germline CDR1 and CDR2: SGHVS and FQNEAQ. Trimming at V came to 3 bases and at J to 3 bases, leaving 5 bases not matched to a gene. The CDR3 loop is CASSFGTERGNTIYF. In nucleotides, the CDR3 is TGTGCCAGCAGCTTCGGGACAGAGCGTGGAAACACCATATATTTT.

This chain uses TRBV19 with TRBJ1-2; 12 bases map to TRBD1. Germline-derived CDR1 and CDR2 are LNHDA and SQIVND (reference sequence). The ends lost 7 bases at V and 4 bases at J; junction bases unmatched: 13. This CDR3 contains 17 residues. In nucleotides, the CDR3 is TGTGCCAGTACCAAAAGTAGGGACAGGGGGCACGTCTATGGCTACACCTTC. Its protein product is CASTKSRDRGHVYGYTF.